This TCR beta chain was recorded in a study of read filtering for tumor transcriptome and immune sequencing. Molecular barcoded adaptors covering alpha/delta and beta/gamma chains were used on around 400 ng RNA. TCRdb independently ran MiXCR on the reads; one entry per CDR3 protein. This repertoire shows fewer than 50,000 distinct CDR3 sequences, 13% found once; its top ten account for about 32%. Trimming pared 4 bases from V and 10 bases from J, leaving 20 bases between. The CDR3 spans 14 residues. CDR1 and CDR2 from the germline V gene are SGHRS and YFSETQ. This clonotype was seen many times. The chain uses TRBV5-1 and TRBJ2-5; D remains unclear. This sequence was found in a donor at least 40 years old with multiple myeloma. The specimen was a population of CD138-negative cells sorted from bone marrow. The CDR3 loop reads CASSLLKDGAHQYF. The CDR3, as DNA: TGCGCCAGCAGCCTACTAAAAGATGGAGCGCACCAGTACTTC.